This TCR beta chain was observed in a study of tumor-infiltrating lymphocytes in primary liver carcinoma. Study details: Those sampled were patients whose primary liver carcinoma was treated by surgical resection.

The V gene's germline CDR1 is MDHEN and CDR2 SYDVKM. The CDR3 has 15 residues. The trim removed 5 bases at V and 4 bases at J, leaving 7 bases unmatched. The input was 500 ng total RNA; TCR beta cDNA was made from it with a constant-region primer. For TCR beta, libraries were produced by three nested multiplex PCR rounds using slightly modified ARM-PCR. In the first two PCR rounds, TRBV1-TRBV30 forward primers were paired with a C-beta reverse primer, and each round lasted approximately 9 cycles. TCRdb analysed the multiplex PCR reads with MiXCR anew, one entry per CDR3 protein. The table has around 210,000 distinct CDR3 sequences, 65% seen once. They got blood RNA out of unsorted whole blood and also pulled out germline DNA.

Sequenced input: peripheral blood. The gene calls are TRBV28 and TRBJ2-2, with 7 bases that match TRBD1. The sequence came from a woman aged 60-75 years with primary liver carcinoma and hepatitis B virus infection. CDR3 protein: CASSTTGQPTGELFF. Here the CDR3 DNA reads TGTGCCAGCAGTACAACGGGACAGCCCACCGGGGAGCTGTTTTTT.